This paragraph covers one T cell receptor beta chain sequence. There are 16 residues in the CDR3. Trimming removed 0 bases from V and 9 bases from J, with 15 bases in between. The V gene's germline CDR1 is MNHNS and CDR2 SASEGT. The data were taken from a study of blood T cell repertoires in COVID-19. Clones were sequenced by immunoSEQ multiplex PCR, and TCRdb holds only the in-frame ones, with some missing. The sample has about 230,000 clones, around 80% seen once; the top ten hold around 30%. The clonotype comes from a middle-aged man with acute or convalescent COVID-19. V usage is TRBV6-1 and J usage is TRBJ1-6; D is possibly TRBD1 (5 bases). Material for sequencing was peripheral blood. CDR3 nucleotide sequence: TGTGCCAGCAGTGAAGCCCTACAGGCCCCTAGTTCACCCCTCCACTTT. Encoded protein: CASSEALQAPSSPLHF.